The clone carrying this T cell receptor beta chain has just a few counts. Antigen specificity is unknown. This entry comes from a study of T cells in Graves' hyperthyroidism and ophthalmopathy. Study results and limitations: Progression to ophthalmopathy was predicted a median of about six months early.

The CDR3 totals 15 residues. Trimming cost V 5 bases and J 0 bases; bases outside gene matches: 7. Germline lookup yields CDR1 SGHNT and CDR2 YENEEA. The PBMCs studied were ones that came from about 9.9 ml fresh peripheral blood. TCR beta CDR3 regions were amplified from RNA transcripts. The TCR CDR3 first-round RT-PCR relied on the HTBI primer set. TCRdb reprocessed the multiplex PCR reads with MiXCR, giving one entry per CDR3 protein. The sample lists 550,000 to 600,000 distinct CDR3 sequences; approximately 15% were seen once. The sequencing input was blood. This clonotype originated in a woman between 18 and 30 years old with Graves' hyperthyroidism. This chain connects TRBV11-3 to TRBJ2-7, with 7 bases fitting TRBD1. The CDR3 sequence is CASSIRDRYSYEQYF. The CDR3 DNA follows: TGTGCCAGCAGCATCCGGGACAGATACTCCTACGAGCAGTACTTC.